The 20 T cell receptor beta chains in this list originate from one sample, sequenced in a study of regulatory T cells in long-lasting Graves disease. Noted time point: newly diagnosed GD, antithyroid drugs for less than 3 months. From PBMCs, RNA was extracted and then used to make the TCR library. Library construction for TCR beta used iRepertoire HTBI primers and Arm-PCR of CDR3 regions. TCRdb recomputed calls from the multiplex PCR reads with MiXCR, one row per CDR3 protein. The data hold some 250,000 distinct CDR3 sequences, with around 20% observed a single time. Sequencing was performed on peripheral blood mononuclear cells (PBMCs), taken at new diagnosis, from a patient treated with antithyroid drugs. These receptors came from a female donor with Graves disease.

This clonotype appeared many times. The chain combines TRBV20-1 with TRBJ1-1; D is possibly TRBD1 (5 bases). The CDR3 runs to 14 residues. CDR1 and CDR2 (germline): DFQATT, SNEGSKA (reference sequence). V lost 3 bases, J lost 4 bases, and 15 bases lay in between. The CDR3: CSASPRQRFTEAFF. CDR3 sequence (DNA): TGCAGTGCTAGTCCCCGACAGCGGTTCACTGAAGCTTTCTTT.

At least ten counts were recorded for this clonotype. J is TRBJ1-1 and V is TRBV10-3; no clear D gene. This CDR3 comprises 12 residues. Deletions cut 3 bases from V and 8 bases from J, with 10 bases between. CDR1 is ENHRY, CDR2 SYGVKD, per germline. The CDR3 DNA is TGTGCCATCAGTGAAAGGAGCACAGAAGCTTTCTTT. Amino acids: CAISERSTEAFF.

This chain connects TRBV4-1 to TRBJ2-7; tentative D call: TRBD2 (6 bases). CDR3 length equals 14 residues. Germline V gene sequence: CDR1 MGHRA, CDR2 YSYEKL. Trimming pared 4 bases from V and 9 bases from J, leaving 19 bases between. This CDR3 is CASSLLTRSGGQYF. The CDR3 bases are TGCGCCAGCAGCCTCTTGACTAGATCGGGTGGGCAGTACTTC.

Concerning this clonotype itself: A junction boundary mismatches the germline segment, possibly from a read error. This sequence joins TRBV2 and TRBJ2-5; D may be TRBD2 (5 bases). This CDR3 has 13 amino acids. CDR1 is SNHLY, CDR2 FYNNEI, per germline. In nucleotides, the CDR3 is TGTGCCAGCAGGGAAGCGGATCAAGAGACCCAGTACTTC. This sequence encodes CASREADQETQYF.

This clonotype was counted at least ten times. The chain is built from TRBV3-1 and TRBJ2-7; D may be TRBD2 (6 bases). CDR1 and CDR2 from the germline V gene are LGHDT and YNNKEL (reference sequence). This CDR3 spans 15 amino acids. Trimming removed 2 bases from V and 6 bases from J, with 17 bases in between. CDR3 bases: TGTGCCAGCAGCCAAATACCGGGACTCCGGAGCGAGCAGTACTTC. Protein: CASSQIPGLRSEQYF.

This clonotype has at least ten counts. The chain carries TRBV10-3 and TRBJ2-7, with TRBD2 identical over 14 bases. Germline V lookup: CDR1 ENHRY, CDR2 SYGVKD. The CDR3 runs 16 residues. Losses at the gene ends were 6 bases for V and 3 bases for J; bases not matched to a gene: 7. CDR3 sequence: CAISSGTSGRDYEQYF. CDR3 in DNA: TGTGCCATCAGCTCCGGGACTAGCGGGAGAGACTACGAGCAGTACTTC.

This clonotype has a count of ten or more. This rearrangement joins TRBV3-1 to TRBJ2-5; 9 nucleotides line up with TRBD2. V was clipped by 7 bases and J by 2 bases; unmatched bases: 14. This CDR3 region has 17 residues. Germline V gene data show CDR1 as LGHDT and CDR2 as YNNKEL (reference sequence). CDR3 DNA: TGTGCCAGCACCCCGGGGGTCGGGACTAGCACACAAGAGACCCAGTACTTC. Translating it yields CASTPGVGTSTQETQYF.

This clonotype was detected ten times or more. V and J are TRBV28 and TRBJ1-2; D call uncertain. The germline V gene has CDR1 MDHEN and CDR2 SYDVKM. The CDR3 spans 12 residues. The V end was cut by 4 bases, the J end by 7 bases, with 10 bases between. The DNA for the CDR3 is TGTGCCAGCAGTTGGGCGGGAGGTGGCTACACCTTC. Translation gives CASSWAGGGYTF.

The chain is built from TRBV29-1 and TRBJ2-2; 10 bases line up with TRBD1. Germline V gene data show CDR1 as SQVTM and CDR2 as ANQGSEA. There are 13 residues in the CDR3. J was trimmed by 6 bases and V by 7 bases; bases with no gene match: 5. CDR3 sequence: CSARDRGPGELFF. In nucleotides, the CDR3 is TGCAGCGCCCGGGACAGGGGCCCCGGGGAGCTGTTTTTT.

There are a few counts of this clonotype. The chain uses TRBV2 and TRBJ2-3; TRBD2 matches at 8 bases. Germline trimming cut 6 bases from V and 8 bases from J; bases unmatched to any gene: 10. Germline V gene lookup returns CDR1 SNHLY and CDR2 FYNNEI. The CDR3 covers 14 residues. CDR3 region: CASSESGGDGTQYF. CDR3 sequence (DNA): TGTGCCAGCAGCGAGAGCGGGGGTGATGGTACGCAGTATTTT.

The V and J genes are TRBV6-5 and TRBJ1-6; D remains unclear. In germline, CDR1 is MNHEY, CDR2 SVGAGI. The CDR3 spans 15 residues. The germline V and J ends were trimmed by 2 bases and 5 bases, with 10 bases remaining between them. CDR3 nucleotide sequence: TGTGCCAGCAGTTACGGTCGACATAATAATTCACCCCTCCACTTT. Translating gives CASSYGRHNNSPLHF.

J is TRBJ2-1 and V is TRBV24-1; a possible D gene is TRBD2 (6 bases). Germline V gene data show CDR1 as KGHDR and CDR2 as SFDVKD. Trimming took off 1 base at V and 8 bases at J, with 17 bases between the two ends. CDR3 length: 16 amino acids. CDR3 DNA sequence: TGTGCCACCAGTGATTTACTAGCTGCGGGACGGCATGAGCAGTTCTTC. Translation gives CATSDLLAAGRHEQFF.

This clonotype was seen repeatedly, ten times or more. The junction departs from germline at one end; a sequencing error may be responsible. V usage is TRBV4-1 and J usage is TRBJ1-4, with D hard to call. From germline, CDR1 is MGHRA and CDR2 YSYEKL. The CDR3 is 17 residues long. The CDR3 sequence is CASSQDPVKAEREKLLF. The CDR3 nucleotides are TGCGCCAGCAGCCAAGACCCAGTCAAAGCCGAGAGGGAAAAACTGCTTTTT.

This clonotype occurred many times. The CDR3, as DNA: TGTGCCAGCAGCTCGGGGACTAGCGCCTCATCAGATACGCAGTATTTT. This translates into CASSSGTSASSDTQYF. The chain couples TRBV7-2 to TRBJ2-3; 10 bases line up with TRBD2. The V gene's germline CDR1 is SGHTA and CDR2 FQGNSA. This CDR3 has 16 residues. Trimming removed 4 bases from V and 4 bases from J; junction bases left unmatched: 8.

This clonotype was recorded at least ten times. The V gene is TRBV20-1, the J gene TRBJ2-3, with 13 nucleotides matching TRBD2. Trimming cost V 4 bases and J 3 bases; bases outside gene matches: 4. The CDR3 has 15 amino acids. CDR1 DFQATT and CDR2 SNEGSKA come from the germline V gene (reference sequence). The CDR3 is CSAMRLAGGTDTQYF. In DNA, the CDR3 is TGCAGTGCTATGAGACTAGCGGGAGGAACAGATACGCAGTATTTT.

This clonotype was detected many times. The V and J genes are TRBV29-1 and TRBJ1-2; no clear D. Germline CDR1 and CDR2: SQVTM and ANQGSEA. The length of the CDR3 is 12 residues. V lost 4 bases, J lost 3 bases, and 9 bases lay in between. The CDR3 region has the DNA TGCAGCGTTGTTGGGATGGACTATGGCTACACCTTC. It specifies CSVVGMDYGYTF.

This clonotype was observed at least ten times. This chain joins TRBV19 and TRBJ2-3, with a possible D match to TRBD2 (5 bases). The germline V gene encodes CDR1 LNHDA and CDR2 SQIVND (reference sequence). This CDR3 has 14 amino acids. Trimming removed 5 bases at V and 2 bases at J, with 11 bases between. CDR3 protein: CASSWSEATDTQYF. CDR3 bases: TGTGCCAGTAGTTGGTCGGAGGCCACAGATACGCAGTATTTT.

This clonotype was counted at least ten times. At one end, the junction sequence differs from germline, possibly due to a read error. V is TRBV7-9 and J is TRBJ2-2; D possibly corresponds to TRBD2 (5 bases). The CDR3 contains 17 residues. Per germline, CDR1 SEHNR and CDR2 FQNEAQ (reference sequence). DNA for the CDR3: TGCGCCAGCAGCCAAGATATTAGCGCCGGTAACACCGGGGAGCTGTTTTTT. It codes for CASSQDISAGNTGELFF. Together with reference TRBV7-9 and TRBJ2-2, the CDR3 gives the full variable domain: DTGVSQNPRHKITKRGQNVTFRCDPISEHNRLYWYRQTLGQGPEFLTYFQNEAQLEKSRLLSDRFSAERPKGSFSTLEIQRTEQGDSAMYLCASSQDISAGNTGELFFGEGSRLTVL.

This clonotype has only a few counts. The CDR3 here is CASSTRPQGNYGYTF. CDR3 coding DNA: TGTGCCAGCAGTACCCGGCCTCAGGGGAACTATGGCTACACCTTC. The gene calls are TRBV28 and TRBJ1-2, with D possibly being TRBD1 (6 bases). The CDR3 is 15 amino acids. The germline V and J ends were trimmed by 5 bases and 2 bases, with 15 bases remaining between them. The germline V gene encodes CDR1 MDHEN and CDR2 SYDVKM.

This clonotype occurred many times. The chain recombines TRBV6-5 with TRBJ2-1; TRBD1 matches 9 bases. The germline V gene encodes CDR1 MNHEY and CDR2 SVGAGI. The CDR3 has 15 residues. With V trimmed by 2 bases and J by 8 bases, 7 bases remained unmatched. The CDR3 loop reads CASSYLGQGRDEQFF. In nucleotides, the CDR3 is TGTGCCAGCAGTTACCTTGGACAGGGGAGAGATGAGCAGTTCTTC.